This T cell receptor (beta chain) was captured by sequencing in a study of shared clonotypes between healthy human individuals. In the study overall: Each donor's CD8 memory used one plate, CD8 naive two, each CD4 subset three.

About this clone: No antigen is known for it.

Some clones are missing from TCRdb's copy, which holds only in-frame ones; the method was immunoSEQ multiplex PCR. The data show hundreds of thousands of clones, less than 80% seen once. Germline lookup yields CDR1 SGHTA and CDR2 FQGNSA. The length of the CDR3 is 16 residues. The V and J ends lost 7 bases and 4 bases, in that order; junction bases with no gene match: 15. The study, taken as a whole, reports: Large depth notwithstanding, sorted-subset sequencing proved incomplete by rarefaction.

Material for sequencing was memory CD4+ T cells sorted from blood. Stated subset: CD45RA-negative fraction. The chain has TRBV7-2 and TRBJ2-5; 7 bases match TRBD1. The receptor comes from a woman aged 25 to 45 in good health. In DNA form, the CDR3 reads TGTGCCAGCAAAAAACAGGGGACGATTGTTACAGAGACCCAGTACTTC. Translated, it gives CASKKQGTIVTETQYF.